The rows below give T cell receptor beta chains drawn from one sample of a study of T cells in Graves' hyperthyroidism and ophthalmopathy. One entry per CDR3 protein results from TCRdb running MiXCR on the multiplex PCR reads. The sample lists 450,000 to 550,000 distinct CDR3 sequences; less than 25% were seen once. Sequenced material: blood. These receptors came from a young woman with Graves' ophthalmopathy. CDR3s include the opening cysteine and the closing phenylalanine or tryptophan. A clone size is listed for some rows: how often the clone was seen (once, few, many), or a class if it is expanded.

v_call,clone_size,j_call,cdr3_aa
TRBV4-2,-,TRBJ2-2,CASSQVLAANTGELFF
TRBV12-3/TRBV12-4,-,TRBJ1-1,CASSTGTDTNTEAFF
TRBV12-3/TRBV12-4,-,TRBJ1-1,CASNINGYRNTEAFF
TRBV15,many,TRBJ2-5,CATSRDLAGVQTQYF
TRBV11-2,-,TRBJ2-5,CASSLYPYQETQYF
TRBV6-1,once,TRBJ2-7,CASSLGQGAQYEQYF
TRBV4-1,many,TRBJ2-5,CASSQPTGYRGSETQYF
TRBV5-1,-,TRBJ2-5,CASSDSGGYQETQYF
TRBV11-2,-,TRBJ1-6,CASSISRALINSPLHF
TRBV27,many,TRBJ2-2,CASSLWAGVDTGELFF
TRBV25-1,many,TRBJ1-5,CASSRTGDSQPQHF
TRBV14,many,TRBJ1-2,CASSQVTGGSYGYTF
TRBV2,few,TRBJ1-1,CASSEHGLNTEAFF
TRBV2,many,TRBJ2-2,CASSEPGQGVTGELFF
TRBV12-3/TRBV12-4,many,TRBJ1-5,CASSLAGSGGNQPQHF
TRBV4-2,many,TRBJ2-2,CASSQEWTATNTGELFF
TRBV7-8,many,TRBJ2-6,CASSAGQGRTNVLTF
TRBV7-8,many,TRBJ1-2,CASSSMQGAGYTF
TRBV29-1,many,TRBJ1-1,CSVNRGGTEAFF
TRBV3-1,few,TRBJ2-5,CASSQVETSGGEQETQYF
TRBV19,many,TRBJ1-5,CASSIGGNQPQHF
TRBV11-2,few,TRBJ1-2,CASSPGGTVYGYTF
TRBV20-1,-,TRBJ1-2,CSARAQGYGYTF
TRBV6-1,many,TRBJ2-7,CASSPGQLRLQYF
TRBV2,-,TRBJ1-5,CASSWTGGRNQPQHF
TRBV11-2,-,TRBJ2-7,CASSSVRQGLYEQYF
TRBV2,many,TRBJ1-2,CASRDMGYGYTF
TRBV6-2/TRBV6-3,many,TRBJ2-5,CASSYSGTDQGTQYF
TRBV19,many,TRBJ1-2,CASSIPGTGGFQRNYGYTF
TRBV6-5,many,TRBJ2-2,CASSYSLSTGELFF
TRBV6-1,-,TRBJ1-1,CASSTGMITEAFF